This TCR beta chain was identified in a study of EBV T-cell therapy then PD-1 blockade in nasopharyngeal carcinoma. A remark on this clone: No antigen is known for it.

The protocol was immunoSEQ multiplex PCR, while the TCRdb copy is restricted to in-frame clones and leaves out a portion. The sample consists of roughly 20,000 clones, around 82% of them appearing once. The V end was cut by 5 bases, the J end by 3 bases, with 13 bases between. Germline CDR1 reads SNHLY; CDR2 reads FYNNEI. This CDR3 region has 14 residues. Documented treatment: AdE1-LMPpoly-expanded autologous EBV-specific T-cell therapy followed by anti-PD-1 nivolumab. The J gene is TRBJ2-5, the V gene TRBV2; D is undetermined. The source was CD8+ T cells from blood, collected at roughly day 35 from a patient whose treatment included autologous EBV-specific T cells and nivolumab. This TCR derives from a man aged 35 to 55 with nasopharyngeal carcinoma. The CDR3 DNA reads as TGTGCCAGCAGTTCCTGGGTCCAGGAAGAGACCCAGTACTTC. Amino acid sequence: CASSSWVQEETQYF.